The 18 T cell receptor beta chains below were found in one sample sequenced in a study of identical twins. MiXCR was run by TCRdb on the 5' RACE reads, yielding one entry per CDR3 protein. Altogether about 520,000 distinct CDR3 sequences are present, roughly 21% being singletons, with the ten largest covering roughly 0.91%. The sample was also linked to a second study, of T cells expressing NK-cell markers.

The sequenced sample was CD4+ T cells sorted from blood. The origin of the receptors is a woman between 18 and 29 years old in good health.

This rearrangement joins TRBV27 to TRBJ2-7; D gene uncertain. Germline V gene lookup returns CDR1 MNHEY and CDR2 SMNVEV (reference sequence). The V end lost 6 bases, the J end lost 6 bases, and 12 bases lay between the germline ends. The CDR3 is 12 residues long. The CDR3 region is CASRSIGFEQYF. CDR3 DNA: TGTGCCAGCAGATCAATTGGGTTCGAGCAGTACTTC.

CDR3 loop: CASSTFRGEQYF. For the CDR3, the DNA is TGTGCCAGCTCGACATTCAGGGGTGAGCAGTACTTC. V is TRBV18 and J is TRBJ2-7; weak D call: TRBD1 (6 bases). CDR3 length equals 12 residues. Trimming took off 6 bases at V and 7 bases at J, with 13 bases between the two ends. Germline-derived CDR1 and CDR2 are KGHSH and LQKENI.

In its sample, this clonotype was seen a few times. The J gene is TRBJ2-1, the V gene TRBV5-1, with no clear D. The CDR3 covers 15 residues. V lost 0 bases and J lost 0, with 7 bases in between. Germline CDR1 SGHRS, CDR2 YFSETQ. CDR3 region: CASSLGDPSYNEQFF. DNA of the CDR3: TGCGCCAGCAGCTTGGGAGACCCCTCCTACAATGAGCAGTTCTTC.

This clonotype was seen at least ten times. The chain couples TRBV29-1 to TRBJ2-7, with TRBD2 matching 13 bases. With V trimmed by 3 bases and J by 9 bases, 11 bases remained unmatched. Germline CDR1 and CDR2: SQVTM and ANQGSEA. This CDR3 is built from 15 residues. CDR3 residues: CSVEVGLAGVRGQYF. The CDR3 DNA is TGCAGCGTTGAGGTTGGACTAGCGGGAGTTCGTGGGCAGTACTTC.

The gene calls are TRBV15 and TRBJ2-1; no clear D gene. The CDR3 consists of 12 residues. The V end lost 0 bases, the J end lost 6 bases, and 3 bases lay between the germline ends. Germline values: CDR1 LNHNV, CDR2 YYDKDF (reference sequence). CDR3 DNA: TGTGCCACCAGCAGAGATCTCAATGAGCAGTTCTTC. This gives the protein CATSRDLNEQFF.

This chain uses TRBV29-1 with TRBJ2-3, with D uncertain. The V gene's germline CDR1 is SQVTM and CDR2 ANQGSEA. V was cut by 0 bases and J by 0 bases, with 7 bases left in between. The CDR3 runs 14 residues. The DNA for the CDR3 is TGCAGCGTTGAAGATTTCACGAGCACAGATACGCAGTATTTT. As protein: CSVEDFTSTDTQYF.

This clonotype has only a few counts. The rearrangement uses TRBV5-1 and TRBJ2-3, with TRBD2 identical over 13 bases. Germline CDR1 and CDR2: SGHRS and YFSETQ. The CDR3 length is 16 residues. V shed 4 bases and J 3 bases; nucleotides not matched to a gene: 5. As DNA, the CDR3 is TGCGCCAGCAGCGGCCAGACTAGCGGGGGGACAGATACGCAGTATTTT. This gives the protein CASSGQTSGGTDTQYF.

This chain links TRBV20-1 with TRBJ1-1, with a possible D match to TRBD1 (6 bases). V lost 1 base to trimming and J lost 12 bases, with 18 bases between them. Germline CDR1 is DFQATT and CDR2 is SNEGSKA (reference sequence). The CDR3 extends over 13 amino acids. Here the CDR3 DNA reads TGCAGTGCTAGAGTACCGGGACAAGGGGAGACTTTCTTT. It codes for CSARVPGQGETFF.

A few counts support this clonotype. The CDR3 is CASSLPGLFQETQYF. CDR3 in DNA: TGTGCCAGCAGCTTACCGGGACTCTTCCAAGAGACCCAGTACTTC. This chain links TRBV5-5 with TRBJ2-5, with D perhaps TRBD2 (6 bases). The CDR3 is 15 amino acids. The germline CDR1 and CDR2 sequences are SGHKS and YYEKEE (reference sequence). V lost 2 bases to trimming and J lost 1 base, with 12 bases between them. The whole variable domain, remainder taken from reference TRBV5-5 and TRBJ2-5, is DAGVTQSPTHLIKTRGQQVTLRCSPISGHKSVSWYQQVLGQGPQFIFQYYEKEERGRGNFPDRFSARQFPNYSSELNVNALLLGDSALYLCASSLPGLFQETQYFGPGTRLLVL.

This clonotype occurred a few times. The CDR3 region is CASRTDRIMNTEAFF. The CDR3 DNA sequence: TGTGCCAGCAGGACGGACAGGATCATGAACACTGAAGCTTTCTTT. This chain connects TRBV27 to TRBJ1-1, with 7 positions matching TRBD1. The trim removed 6 bases at V and 0 bases at J, leaving 7 bases unmatched. Germline-derived CDR1 and CDR2 are MNHEY and SMNVEV (reference sequence). This CDR3 has 15 amino acids.

The gene calls are TRBV2 and TRBJ1-5; D call uncertain. Per germline, CDR1 SNHLY and CDR2 FYNNEI. CDR3 length equals 15 residues. V lost 6 bases and J lost 1, with 13 bases in between. CDR3 DNA: TGTGCCAGCAGCGGGCTCATTGGGAGCAATCAGCCCCAGCATTTT. Translated: CASSGLIGSNQPQHF.

This chain joins TRBV29-1 and TRBJ2-1; 9 bases line up with TRBD1. Germline V lookup: CDR1 SQVTM, CDR2 ANQGSEA. J was trimmed by 3 bases and V by 8 bases; bases with no gene match: 5. This CDR3 comprises 13 residues. CDR3 amino acids: CSSKGQGYNEQFF. The CDR3 DNA follows: TGCAGCTCTAAGGGACAGGGCTACAATGAGCAGTTCTTC.

The V call is TRBV12-3 or TRBV12-4, the J call TRBJ2-7; D is tentatively TRBD1 or TRBD2 (5 bases each). This CDR3 is built from 15 residues. Between the trimmed V and J ends, which lost 4 bases and 4 bases, there was a span of 17 bases. The CDR3 DNA reads TGTGCCAGCAGTTCCCCGGGACCTACCTTATACGAGCAGTACTTC. Residues: CASSSPGPTLYEQYF.

The chain carries TRBV9 and TRBJ2-2; 9 bases are a match to TRBD2. V lost 0 bases and J lost 7; bases outside the gene matches: 7. Germline CDR1 and CDR2: SGDLS and YYNGEE. The CDR3 consists of 16 residues. The CDR3 bases are TGTGCCAGCAGCGTAGTGGTAGCGGGAGTTAACGGGGAGCTGTTTTTT. Translation gives CASSVVVAGVNGELFF.

The V gene is TRBV11-2, the J gene TRBJ2-2, with 11 bases identical to TRBD2. The CDR3 has 15 amino acids. Trimming removed 8 bases from V and 4 bases from J; junction bases left unmatched: 6. Germline values: CDR1 SGHAT, CDR2 FQNNGV. DNA for the CDR3: TGTGCCAGCGTGCCGGGACTAGCGGTCACCGGGGAGCTGTTTTTT. This sequence encodes CASVPGLAVTGELFF.

The gene calls are TRBV5-1 and TRBJ1-1; D unresolved. Germline CDR1 and CDR2: SGHRS and YFSETQ. There are 15 residues in the CDR3. Trimming removed 4 bases from V and 3 bases from J, with 16 bases in between. CDR3 coding DNA: TGCGCCAGCAGCCGCAACCCACGGTGGGACACTGAAGCTTTCTTT. This encodes CASSRNPRWDTEAFF.

This clonotype was seen a handful of times. The rearrangement joins TRBV2 to TRBJ2-1, with D hard to call. V lost 3 bases and J lost 8, with 14 bases in between. The germline gives CDR1 SNHLY, CDR2 FYNNEI. The CDR3 is 14 residues long. The CDR3 coding sequence is TGTGCCAGCAGTGATGGGCTAGGTTCCGATGAGCAGTTCTTC. It encodes CASSDGLGSDEQFF. Combining the CDR3 with reference TRBV2 and TRBJ2-1 gives the whole variable domain EPEVTQTPSHQVTQMGQEVILRCVPISNHLYFYWYRQILGQKVEFLVSFYNNEISEKSEIFDDQFSVERPDGSNFTLKIRSTKLEDSAMYFCASSDGLGSDEQFFGPGTRLTVL.

There are a few counts of this clonotype. The chain is built from TRBV7-2 and TRBJ2-5; D is unclear. V lost 2 bases to trimming and J lost 4 bases, with 14 bases between them. Germline values: CDR1 SGHTA, CDR2 FQGNSA. CDR3 length: 15 residues. CDR3 coding DNA: TGTGCCAGCAGCTTAAGCCGCTGGGTTGGAGAGACCCAGTACTTC. The encoded protein is CASSLSRWVGETQYF.